Listed below are T cell receptor beta chains from one sample, sequenced in a study of blood T cells in healthy people across ages. TCRdb passed the 5' RACE reads through MiXCR, listing each CDR3 protein once. The profile covers about 1,000,000 distinct CDR3 sequences, with less than 50% appearing a single time and 18% taken by the ten largest. The sample was blood. These receptors were collected from a woman aged 60-70 years in good health. The CDR3 runs from the conserved cysteine through the conserved F or W. The D gene is left open where the match is weak. Only some rows state a clone size, as once, few, many or a class for expanded clones.

J gene	clone size	V gene	D gene	CDR3 protein	CDR3 DNA
TRBJ2-7	NA	TRBV2	NA	CASSAYTGSEQYF	TGTGCCAGCAGTGCCTATACAGGGAGCGAGCAGTACTTC
TRBJ2-1	NA	TRBV11-2	TRBD2	CASSFPGLAGLEQFF	TGTGCCAGCAGCTTCCCGGGACTAGCGGGACTAGAGCAGTTCTTC
TRBJ2-6	NA	TRBV24-1	TRBD1	CATSDGTGTTGANVLTF	TGTGCCACCAGTGACGGGACAGGGACAACTGGGGCCAACGTCCTGACTTTC
TRBJ1-4	NA	TRBV15	NA	CATSREGGDEKLFF	TGTGCCACCAGCAGAGAGGGCGGGGACGAAAAGCTGTTTTTT
TRBJ2-3	NA	TRBV15	TRBD2	CATSRDPRAPRGTSGRITDTQYF	TGTGCCACCAGCAGAGATCCGAGGGCGCCCAGAGGGACTAGCGGGAGAATCACAGATACGCAGTATTTT
TRBJ2-7	NA	TRBV6-6	NA	CASSSSTGDEQYF	TGTGCCAGCAGTTCATCGACGGGGGACGAGCAGTACTTC
TRBJ2-1	NA	TRBV5-1	TRBD2	CASSFTSVLNEQFF	TGCGCCAGCAGCTTTACTAGCGTGCTTAATGAGCAGTTCTTC
TRBJ2-1	NA	TRBV20-1	TRBD1	CSAREFGTGSYNEQFF	TGCAGTGCTAGAGAATTCGGGACAGGGAGTTACAATGAGCAGTTCTTC
TRBJ2-7	NA	TRBV4-1	TRBD2	CASSQEGLAGTYEQYF	TGCGCCAGCAGCCAAGAGGGACTAGCGGGGACCTACGAGCAGTACTTC
TRBJ1-1	NA	TRBV20-1	NA	CSAPRTLNTEAFF	TGCAGTGCCCCACGGACACTAAACACTGAAGCTTTCTTT
TRBJ2-4	NA	TRBV11-2	NA	CASSLTKSAYIQYF	TGTGCCAGCAGCTTAACCAAGTCAGCTTACATTCAGTACTTC
TRBJ2-1	NA	TRBV6-5	NA	CASKLQHEQFF	TGTGCCAGCAAGCTACAGCATGAGCAGTTCTTC
TRBJ1-6	NA	TRBV10-3	TRBD1	CAIRIGTDNSPLHF	TGTGCCATCAGGATCGGGACAGATAATTCACCCCTCCACTTT
TRBJ2-7	few	TRBV11-2	NA	CASSLELRVYEQYF	TGTGCCAGCAGCTTAGAACTAAGGGTCTACGAGCAGTACTTC
TRBJ2-7	few	TRBV3-1	NA	CASSRDLAYEQYF	TGTGCCAGCAGCCGGGACCTCGCCTACGAGCAGTACTTC
TRBJ2-7	few	TRBV12-3/TRBV12-4	NA	CASTLGSAGAEQYF	TGTGCCAGCACCTTGGGCTCCGCGGGCGCCGAGCAGTACTTC
TRBJ2-1	NA	TRBV27	TRBD2	CASSWLIAGGTHNEQFF	TGTGCCAGCAGTTGGCTGATAGCGGGAGGGACCCACAATGAGCAGTTCTTC
TRBJ2-4	NA	TRBV20-1	TRBD2	CSALLAGVGTDQYF	TGCAGTGCACTTTTAGCGGGGGTAGGAACGGATCAGTACTTC